The source of this T cell receptor beta chain is a study of early T cells in non-severe SARS-CoV-2 infection. Germline loops: CDR1 SGDLS, CDR2 YYNGEE. The CDR3 is 13 amino acids. Trimming cost V 2 bases and J 8 bases, with 13 bases left between them. TCRdb reanalysed the 5' RACE reads using MiXCR and keeps one entry per CDR3 protein. In the table there are around 30,000 distinct CDR3 sequences, around 5.9% of which are singletons. This clonotype was counted ten times or more. The chain has TRBV9 and TRBJ1-1; a possible D gene is TRBD1 (5 bases). Source material: whole blood. This receptor was taken from an adult who was a healthcare worker with PCR-confirmed SARS-CoV-2 infection or an uninfected control (not recorded which). The CDR3 bases are TGTGCCAGCAGCGTCGACAGCCAGACAGAAGCTTTCTTT. The encoded protein is CASSVDSQTEAFF.